The next 14 T cell receptor beta chains were all read from a single sample in a study of blood T cell repertoires in COVID-19. Some clones are missing from TCRdb's copy, which holds only in-frame ones; the method was immunoSEQ multiplex PCR. This table holds fewer than 85,000 clones, about 74% found once. The source material was peripheral blood. The receptors were sampled from a human donor with acute or convalescent COVID-19. The donor label of this sample is uncertain.

The chain joins TRBV7-2 to TRBJ2-5, with D possibly being TRBD1 (6 bases). V lost 2 bases, J lost 5 bases, and 9 bases lay in between. This CDR3 comprises 13 residues. CDR1 and CDR2 (germline): SGHTA, FQGNSA. CDR3 amino acids: CASSLIQGETQYF. The CDR3 region has the DNA TGTGCCAGCAGCTTAATCCAGGGGGAGACCCAGTACTTC.

The chain links TRBV7-8 to TRBJ1-2, with TRBD1 identical over 7 bases. Germline V gene sequence: CDR1 SGHVS, CDR2 FQNEAQ. The trim removed 5 bases at V and 5 bases at J, leaving 11 bases unmatched. The CDR3 consists of 15 residues. The CDR3: CASSKNRDSFYGYTF. The CDR3 DNA reads as TGTGCCAGCAGCAAGAACCGGGACAGCTTTTATGGCTACACCTTC. The full variable domain, rest sourced from reference TRBV7-8 and TRBJ1-2, is GAGVSQSPRYKVAKRGQDVALRCDPISGHVSLFWYQQALGQGPEFLTYFQNEAQLDKSGLPSDRFFAERPEGSVSTLKIQRTQQEDSAVYLCASSKNRDSFYGYTFGSGTRLTVV.

The V call is TRBV5-6, the J call TRBJ1-2; TRBD1 aligns across 7 bases. CDR3 length: 13 residues. V lost 4 bases to trimming and J lost 9 bases; unmatched junction nucleotides: 9. CDR1 and CDR2 from the germline V gene are SGHDT and YYEEEE. CDR3 region: CASSRDSAYSYTF. As DNA, the CDR3 is TGTGCCAGCAGCCGGGACAGCGCATATAGCTACACCTTC.

This sequence joins TRBV20-1 and TRBJ1-2, with D possibly being TRBD1 (5 bases). This CDR3 region has 11 residues. The V end lost 3 bases, the J end lost 7 bases, and 9 bases lay between the germline ends. Germline V gene lookup returns CDR1 DFQATT and CDR2 SNEGSKA (reference sequence). The CDR3 nucleotides read TGCAGTGCTAGTACAGGTCGTGGCTACACCTTC. Translated, it gives CSASTGRGYTF.

V usage is TRBV10-3 and J usage is TRBJ2-3; D might be TRBD1 (6 bases). The V gene lost 9 bases and the J gene lost 3 bases, with 13 bases spanning the gap. Germline V gene lookup returns CDR1 ENHRY and CDR2 SYGVKD. The CDR3 is 13 amino acids. The CDR3 sequence is CAMGARPTDTQYF. CDR3 nucleotides: TGTGCCATGGGGGCCCGCCCTACAGATACGCAGTATTTT.

This clone was recorded a few times. V is TRBV18 and J is TRBJ2-5; 8 nucleotides agree with TRBD2. This CDR3 spans 14 amino acids. The V gene's germline CDR1 is KGHSH and CDR2 LQKENI. J lost 4 bases, V lost 3 bases, and 4 bases had no gene match. CDR3 in amino acids: CASSPTSGGETQYF. The CDR3 nucleotides are TGTGCCAGCTCACCTACTAGCGGCGGAGAGACCCAGTACTTC.

V is TRBV2 and J is TRBJ1-1; 7 bases line up with TRBD1. CDR1 is SNHLY and CDR2 is FYNNEI in the germline V gene. The CDR3 is 13 residues long. The V gene end was trimmed by 8 bases and the J gene end by 1 base; junction bases not matched to a gene: 4. The CDR3 DNA reads TGTGCCAGCGACAGGGCCGAGAACACTGAAGCTTTCTTT. Its protein is CASDRAENTEAFF.

Only a few counts were recorded for this clone. V usage is TRBV4-1 and J usage is TRBJ1-6, with D possibly matching TRBD1 (5 bases). Trimming cost V 4 bases and J 7 bases, with 14 bases left between them. The CDR3 is 15 residues long. Germline loops: CDR1 MGHRA, CDR2 YSYEKL. The CDR3 reads CASSPTGGANSPLHF. The CDR3 coding sequence is TGCGCCAGCAGCCCCACGGGGGGAGCAAATTCACCCCTCCACTTT.

This chain connects TRBV11-2 to TRBJ2-1; TRBD2 matches at 13 bases. Germline assignment: CDR1 SGHAT and CDR2 FQNNGV. This CDR3 comprises 16 residues. Losses at the gene ends were 4 bases for V and 2 bases for J; bases not matched to a gene: 2. CDR3 coding DNA: TGTGCCAGCAGCTCGGGACTAGCGGGGCCCTACAATGAGCAGTTCTTC. Translating it yields CASSSGLAGPYNEQFF.

This clone was observed a few times. The chain carries TRBV10-1 and TRBJ2-1; TRBD2 agrees at 9 bases. There are 17 residues in the CDR3. Germline CDR1 WNHNN, CDR2 SYGVQD (reference sequence). Unmatched junction bases numbered 10, after V lost 7 bases and J lost 0 bases. CDR3 bases: TGCGCCAGCACCTTAGGGACTAGCCGGTTCTCCTACAATGAGCAGTTCTTC. It specifies CASTLGTSRFSYNEQFF.

The V and J genes are TRBV29-1 and TRBJ2-7, with D possibly TRBD2 on 6 matching bases. Between the trimmed V and J ends, which lost 7 bases and 3 bases, there was a span of 13 bases. The CDR3 sequence is 12 residues long. Per germline, CDR1 SQVTM and CDR2 ANQGSEA. The CDR3 reads CSATSSSYEQYF. The CDR3 DNA sequence: TGCAGCGCGACTAGTTCCAGCTACGAGCAGTACTTC.

The chain uses TRBV7-3 and TRBJ2-1; D perhaps matches TRBD2 (5 bases). V gave up 1 base and J gave up 7 bases, with 8 bases separating them. Germline V gives CDR1 SGHTA, CDR2 FQGTGA. This CDR3 region has 13 residues. The CDR3 loop reads CASSLIPGNEQFF. In DNA, the CDR3 is TGTGCCAGCAGCTTAATCCCGGGGAATGAGCAGTTCTTC.

The chain combines TRBV4-1 with TRBJ1-2; perhaps TRBD1 as D (5 bases). Germline V lookup: CDR1 MGHRA, CDR2 YSYEKL. This CDR3 has 15 amino acids. Trimming cost V 0 bases and J 8 bases, with 16 bases left between them. The CDR3 protein is CASSQDRVRAGGYTF. The CDR3 nucleotides read TGCGCCAGCAGCCAAGATCGGGTCAGGGCGGGGGGCTACACCTTC.

V is TRBV7-8 and J is TRBJ2-7, with D uncertain. V lost 5 bases and J lost 0, with 11 bases in between. The CDR3 has 14 amino acids. CDR1 is SGHVS and CDR2 is FQNEAQ in the germline V gene. The CDR3 region has the DNA TGTGCCAGCAGCCTAGGGCTCAGCTCCTACGAGCAGTACTTC. It codes for CASSLGLSSYEQYF.